This TCR beta chain was captured by sequencing in a study of T cells in Graves' hyperthyroidism and ophthalmopathy. There were TCR beta CDR3 regions amplified from RNA transcripts. In the first-round RT-PCR of the TCR CDR3, the HTBI primer set was used. TCRdb analysed the multiplex PCR reads with MiXCR anew, one entry per CDR3 protein. The data show 490,000 or so distinct CDR3 sequences, with around 16% seen just once and 25% to 30% held by the top ten. Patients affected by ophthalmopathy presented a Clinical Activity Score of at least 3, a NOSPECS grade of at least 4, and disease duration below 3 months. This CDR3 has 16 residues. The ends were cut back, 0 bases at V and 4 bases at J, with 16 bases in the middle. Germline-derived CDR1 and CDR2 are MNHEY and SVGAGI.

The origin of this receptor is a woman under 40 with Graves' ophthalmopathy. Sample: blood. This chain connects TRBV6-5 to TRBJ2-7, with D possibly TRBD1 on 5 matching bases. This CDR3 is CASSYSRRMRQYEQYF. In DNA form, the CDR3 reads TGTGCCAGCAGTTACTCGAGAAGAATGAGACAGTACGAGCAGTACTTC.